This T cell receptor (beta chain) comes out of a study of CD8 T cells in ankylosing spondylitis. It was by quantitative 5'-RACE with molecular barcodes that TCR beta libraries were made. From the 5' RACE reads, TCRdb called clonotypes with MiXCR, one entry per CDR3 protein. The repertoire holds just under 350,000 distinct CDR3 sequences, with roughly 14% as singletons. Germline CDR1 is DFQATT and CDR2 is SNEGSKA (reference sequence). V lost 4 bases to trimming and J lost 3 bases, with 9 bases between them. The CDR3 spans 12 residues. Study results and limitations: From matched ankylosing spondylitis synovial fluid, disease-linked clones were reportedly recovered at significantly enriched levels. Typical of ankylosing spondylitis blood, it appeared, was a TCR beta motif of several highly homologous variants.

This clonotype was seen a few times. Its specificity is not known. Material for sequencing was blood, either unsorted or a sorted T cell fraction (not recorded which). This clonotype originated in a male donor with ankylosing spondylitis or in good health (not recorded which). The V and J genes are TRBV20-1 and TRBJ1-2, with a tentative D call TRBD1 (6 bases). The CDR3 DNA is TGCAGTGCTACCAGGGGCGACTATGGCTACACCTTC. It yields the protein CSATRGDYGYTF.